The 4 T cell receptor beta chains below come from one sample, sequenced in a study of blood T cells in healthy people across ages. Alongside a J-beta primer mix, a sample-barcoded 5' primer served in a second PCR lasting roughly 7 to 12 cycles. TCRdb independently ran MiXCR on the 5' RACE reads; one entry per CDR3 protein. The repertoire holds 650,000 to 1,000,000 distinct CDR3 sequences, with around 34% as singletons. What was sequenced was blood. Receptors were obtained from a man younger than 30 in good health.

The chain carries TRBV5-1 and TRBJ2-5, with D perhaps matching TRBD2 (5 bases). CDR1 is SGHRS and CDR2 is YFSETQ in the germline V gene. The CDR3 spans 11 residues. V dropped 9 bases and J dropped 5 bases, with 11 bases sitting between them. The CDR3 here is CAKTRRETQYF. In DNA, the CDR3 is TGCGCCAAGACACGGAGGGAGACCCAGTACTTC.

The chain links TRBV20-1 to TRBJ2-7; 7 bases agree with TRBD2. V gave up 4 bases and J gave up 4 bases; unmatched junction bases: 7. The CDR3 sequence is 13 residues long. In germline, CDR1 is DFQATT, CDR2 SNEGSKA (reference sequence). The CDR3 reads CSATPGLEYEQYF. CDR3 nucleotide sequence: TGCAGTGCTACCCCCGGACTAGAGTACGAGCAGTACTTC.

The table lists this clonotype with many counts. The V and J genes are TRBV6-1 and TRBJ2-3; 8 bases agree with TRBD1. The CDR3 length is 18 residues. From germline, CDR1 is MNHNS and CDR2 SASEGT. J was trimmed by 1 base and V by 8 bases; bases with no gene match: 17. CDR3 in amino acids: CASRPVGRGLGGTDTQYF. In nucleotides, the CDR3 is TGTGCCAGCCGCCCCGTGGGCAGGGGGCTCGGTGGCACAGATACGCAGTATTTT.

In this sample, this clonotype turned up a few times. The CDR3, as DNA: TGCAGTGCTCCCGGGTTCGGGGGGGGTAGATTCACTGAAGCTTTCTTT. Its translation is CSAPGFGGGRFTEAFF. The J gene is TRBJ1-1, the V gene TRBV20-1; D perhaps matches TRBD1 (5 bases). Germline lookup yields CDR1 DFQATT and CDR2 SNEGSKA (reference sequence). Trimming left V 5 bases short and J 4 bases short, with 23 bases between. This CDR3 comprises 16 residues.